This T cell receptor (beta chain) stems from a study of PD-L1 blockade in urothelial cancer. Study in general: Each blood sample yielded a median of 141,255 T cells.

The data were produced by immunoSEQ multiplex PCR, yet TCRdb's version contains in-frame clones alone and is incomplete. The table shows 85,000 to 90,000 clones, with more than 75% occurring only once. V was pared by 6 bases and J by 6 bases, with 15 bases of the junction left unmatched. The CDR3 is 16 residues long. Per the germline V gene, CDR1 is SNHLY and CDR2 is FYNNEI. The time point was: pretreatment peripheral blood. This chain uses TRBV2 with TRBJ2-3; 7 nucleotides agree with TRBD1. This material consisted of PBMCs, taken around atezolizumab (anti-PD-L1) treatment. This clonotype originated in a man aged 55 to 70 with urothelial cancer. CDR3 protein: CASRPGTAIAVDTQYF. DNA of the CDR3: TGTGCCAGCAGGCCCGGGACAGCCATTGCAGTGGATACGCAGTATTTT.